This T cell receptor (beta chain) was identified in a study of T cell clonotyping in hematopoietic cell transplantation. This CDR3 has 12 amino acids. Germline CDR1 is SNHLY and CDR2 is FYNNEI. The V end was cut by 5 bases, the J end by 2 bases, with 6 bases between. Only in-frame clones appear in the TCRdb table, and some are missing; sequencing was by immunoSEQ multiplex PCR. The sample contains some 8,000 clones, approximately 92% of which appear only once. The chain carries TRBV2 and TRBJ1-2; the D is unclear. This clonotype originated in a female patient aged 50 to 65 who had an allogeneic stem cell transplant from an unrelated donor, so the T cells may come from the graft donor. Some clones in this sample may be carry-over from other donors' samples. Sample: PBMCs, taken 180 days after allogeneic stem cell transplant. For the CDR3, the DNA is TGTGCCAGCAGTAACATAAACTATGGCTACACCTTC. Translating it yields CASSNINYGYTF.